These 32 T cell receptor beta chains originate from one sample sequenced in a study of a mutant IDH1 vaccine in newly diagnosed glioma. Documented time point: week 5, during vaccination. Each dose delivered 300 ug of mutant IDH1 20-mer peptide subcutaneously with imiquimod. These receptors are not linked to any known antigen. The data were produced by immunoSEQ multiplex PCR, yet TCRdb's version contains in-frame clones alone and is incomplete. The table shows under 95,000 clones, with more than 85% occurring only once. Sequencing used PBMCs, obtained from a glioma patient whose treatment included an IDH1 peptide vaccine. These receptor sequences come from a woman aged 50 to 65 with glioma.

This chain links TRBV19 with TRBJ1-5, with unresolved D. Germline V gene sequence: CDR1 LNHDA, CDR2 SQIVND (reference sequence). V lost 5 bases, J lost 5 bases, and 10 bases lay in between. The CDR3 has 13 amino acids. CDR3 protein: CASSPFRDQPQHF. The CDR3 nucleotides read TGTGCCAGTAGTCCCTTTAGGGATCAGCCCCAGCATTTT.

The rearrangement joins TRBV2 to TRBJ2-1; TRBD1 matches at 10 bases. Losses at the gene ends were 8 bases for V and 3 bases for J; bases not matched to a gene: 4. The CDR3 covers 14 residues. From germline, CDR1 is SNHLY and CDR2 FYNNEI. CDR3 DNA sequence: TGTGCCAGCGGCCGGACAGGGGGCTACAATGAGCAGTTCTTC. Protein sequence: CASGRTGGYNEQFF.

V gene TRBV5-1 combines with J gene TRBJ2-5; 7 bases are a match to TRBD1. Germline CDR1 is SGHRS and CDR2 is YFSETQ. This CDR3 contains 13 residues. V dropped 5 bases and J dropped 5; count of bases not matched to a gene: 6. CDR3 region: CASRRDSTETQYF. CDR3 in DNA: TGCGCCAGCAGAAGGGACAGTACGGAGACCCAGTACTTC.

This chain links TRBV10-3 with TRBJ2-3; D perhaps matches TRBD2 (5 bases). This CDR3 is 12 amino acids long. CDR1 is ENHRY and CDR2 is SYGVKD in the germline V gene. With 4 bases removed from V and 5 bases from J, the gap between germline ends came to 7 bases. CDR3 DNA: TGTGCCATCAGTGTTGGAGGAGATACGCAGTATTTT. Encoded protein: CAISVGGDTQYF.

This sequence joins TRBV9 and TRBJ2-2; TRBD2 matches 11 bases. The CDR3 contains 17 residues. CDR1 and CDR2 (germline): SGDLS, YYNGEE. The J segment lost 4 bases and the V segment lost 0 bases, leaving 5 bases of the junction unmatched. The CDR3 DNA follows: TGTGCCAGCAGCGTAGGACTAGCGGGAACGCGCACCGGGGAGCTGTTTTTT. Residues: CASSVGLAGTRTGELFF.

This chain joins TRBV29-1 and TRBJ2-7, with 8 bases lining up with TRBD1. CDR3 length equals 16 residues. From germline, CDR1 is SQVTM and CDR2 ANQGSEA. The ends lost 0 bases at V and 0 bases at J; junction bases unmatched: 7. The CDR3 protein is CSVEETRQGSSYEQYF. The DNA for the CDR3 is TGCAGCGTTGAAGAGACCAGACAGGGGAGCTCCTACGAGCAGTACTTC.

This clone has only one observation. This chain uses TRBV9 with TRBJ1-6; D remains ambiguous. CDR1 is SGDLS, CDR2 YYNGEE, per germline. V lost 6 bases and J 8 bases, leaving 15 bases between the germline ends. The CDR3 is 14 residues long. CDR3 amino acids: CASTRGLLDSPLHF. In DNA, the CDR3 is TGTGCCAGCACCCGGGGTTTGCTGGATTCACCCCTCCACTTT. Supplemented by reference TRBV9 and TRBJ1-6, the full variable domain reads DSGVTQTPKHLITATGQRVTLRCSPRSGDLSVYWYQQSLDQGLQFLIQYYNGEERAKGNILERFSAQQFPDLHSELNLSSLELGDSALYFCASTRGLLDSPLHFGNGTRLTVT.

This CDR3 reads CASSDSETEHTYGYTF. CDR3 nucleotide sequence: TGTGCCAGCAGTGACTCGGAGACGGAGCACACCTATGGCTACACCTTC. V is TRBV25-1 and J is TRBJ1-2; D not certain. The CDR3 spans 16 residues. Germline V gene lookup returns CDR1 MGHDK and CDR2 SYGVNS. Between the trimmed V and J ends, which lost 3 bases and 4 bases, there was a span of 18 bases.

The genes are TRBV15 and TRBJ1-5; 7 nucleotides match TRBD1. In germline, CDR1 is LNHNV, CDR2 YYDKDF (reference sequence). This CDR3 is 16 amino acids long. Trimming removed 3 bases from V and 6 bases from J; junction bases left unmatched: 11. DNA of the CDR3: TGTGCCACCAGCAGTGAACAGGGGATCTTCACTCAGCCCCAGCATTTT. As protein: CATSSEQGIFTQPQHF.

This chain connects TRBV11-2 to TRBJ2-3, with D tentatively TRBD2 (6 bases). Looked up from germline, CDR1 is SGHAT and CDR2 is FQNNGV. V was trimmed by 1 base and J by 5 bases, leaving 10 bases between them. CDR3 size: 14 residues. The CDR3: CASSLAAGRDTQYF. Here the CDR3 DNA reads TGTGCCAGCAGCTTAGCGGCGGGGAGAGATACGCAGTATTTT.

The CDR3 is CASSISRRQNTGELFF. The DNA for the CDR3 is TGTGCCAGTAGTATTTCCCGGCGGCAGAACACCGGGGAGCTGTTTTTT. V usage is TRBV19 and J usage is TRBJ2-2; D gene uncertain. The V and J ends lost 3 bases and 1 base respectively, with 12 bases between them. Germline assignment: CDR1 LNHDA and CDR2 SQIVND (reference sequence). The CDR3 loop spans 16 amino acids.

This chain connects TRBV5-5 to TRBJ1-3; perhaps TRBD1 as D (5 bases). Germline V gene sequence: CDR1 SGHKS, CDR2 YYEKEE (reference sequence). The CDR3 loop spans 14 amino acids. The ends were cut back, 3 bases at V and 2 bases at J, with 9 bases in the middle. The CDR3, as DNA: TGTGCCAGCAGCTCAGTGACAGCTGGAAACACCATATATTTT. This gives the protein CASSSVTAGNTIYF.

The V call is TRBV5-1, the J call TRBJ2-7, with D possibly TRBD1 on 7 matching bases. The CDR3 is 15 residues long. The V and J ends lost 4 bases and 5 bases respectively, with 19 bases between them. Germline V CDR1 and CDR2: SGHRS, YFSETQ. CDR3 sequence (DNA): TGCGCCAGCAGCCCCAGGGGGGCGCCTGAGGACGAGCAGTACTTC. It codes for CASSPRGAPEDEQYF. Variable domain in full (rest from reference TRBV5-1 and TRBJ2-7): KAGVTQTPRYLIKTRGQQVTLSCSPISGHRSVSWYQQTPGQGLQFLFEYFSETQRNKGNFPGRFSGRQFSNSRSEMNVSTLELGDSALYLCASSPRGAPEDEQYFGPGTRLTVT.

J is TRBJ2-7 and V is TRBV27; 10 bases are shared with TRBD1. V shed 5 bases, J shed 5 bases, and the junction held 9 bases outside the gene matches. The CDR3 is 15 amino acids. Germline V lookup: CDR1 MNHEY, CDR2 SMNVEV (reference sequence). The CDR3 loop is CASSRRGQGSHEQYF. The CDR3 DNA is TGTGCCAGCAGTCGCCGGGGACAGGGGTCCCACGAGCAGTACTTC.

The genes are TRBV9 and TRBJ2-1; D is possibly TRBD1 or TRBD2 (6 bases each). V was trimmed by 4 bases and J by 8 bases, leaving 13 bases between them. The CDR3 has 13 residues. Germline V lookup: CDR1 SGDLS, CDR2 YYNGEE. The CDR3 DNA reads TGTGCCAGCAGCCAAGGGGGAGGTGATGAGCAGTTCTTC. Its translation is CASSQGGGDEQFF. Supplemented by reference TRBV9 and TRBJ2-1, the full variable domain reads DSGVTQTPKHLITATGQRVTLRCSPRSGDLSVYWYQQSLDQGLQFLIQYYNGEERAKGNILERFSAQQFPDLHSELNLSSLELGDSALYFCASSQGGGDEQFFGPGTRLTVL.

This clone was recorded once. This chain joins TRBV30 and TRBJ2-4; D not resolved. The V gene's germline CDR1 is GTSNPN and CDR2 SVGIG (reference sequence). This CDR3 region has 11 residues. V was clipped by 3 bases and J by 5 bases, with 5 bases between them. CDR3 region: CAWRRENIQYF. The CDR3 nucleotides read TGTGCCTGGAGACGGGAAAACATTCAGTACTTC.

The chain combines TRBV19 with TRBJ2-6; D unclear. From germline, CDR1 is LNHDA and CDR2 SQIVND (reference sequence). The CDR3 loop spans 20 amino acids. V lost 3 bases to trimming and J lost 0 bases, with 21 bases between them. CDR3 loop: CASSINRPSRVSSGANVLTF. CDR3 nucleotide sequence: TGTGCCAGTAGTATTAATCGCCCCAGCCGTGTGTCCTCTGGGGCCAACGTCCTGACTTTC.

V and J are TRBV7-9 and TRBJ2-1; D is possibly TRBD1 (6 bases). From germline, CDR1 is SEHNR and CDR2 FQNEAQ (reference sequence). The CDR3 is made up of 13 amino acids. The ends were cut back, 8 bases at V and 7 bases at J, with 15 bases in the middle. CDR3 in amino acids: CASPESDRNEQFF. CDR3 in DNA: TGTGCCAGCCCTGAATCAGACAGGAATGAGCAGTTCTTC.

This chain joins TRBV6-5 and TRBJ2-7; 11 nucleotides match TRBD1. V was clipped by 0 bases and J by 4 bases; unmatched bases: 5. Germline V gene data show CDR1 as MNHEY and CDR2 as SVGAGI. The CDR3 is 16 amino acids. Written as DNA, the CDR3 is TGTGCCAGCAGTTACTCGGGGACAGGGGGACAATACGAGCAGTACTTC. Its protein is CASSYSGTGGQYEQYF.

This chain connects TRBV9 to TRBJ2-1, with 10 bases identical to TRBD2. Looked up from germline, CDR1 is SGDLS and CDR2 is YYNGEE. The V and J ends lost 3 bases and 1 base, in that order; junction bases with no gene match: 1. The CDR3 contains 15 residues. The CDR3 reads CASSASGRSYNEQFF. In nucleotides, the CDR3 is TGTGCCAGCAGCGCTAGCGGGAGATCCTACAATGAGCAGTTCTTC.

Only one count was recorded for this clone. The J gene is TRBJ2-1, the V gene TRBV5-1, with unresolved D. From germline, CDR1 is SGHRS and CDR2 YFSETQ. This CDR3 comprises 13 residues. V lost 0 bases, J lost 4 bases, and 5 bases lay in between. The CDR3 DNA reads TGCGCCAGCAGCTTGGGGTTTTACAATGAGCAGTTCTTC. Protein sequence: CASSLGFYNEQFF.

The rearrangement uses TRBV9 and TRBJ1-2, with 9 bases matching TRBD1. Germline values: CDR1 SGDLS, CDR2 YYNGEE. With 3 bases clipped from V and 5 bases from J, the junction kept 5 bases outside the gene matches. The CDR3 spans 14 residues. The CDR3 protein is CASSADRGTYGYTF. CDR3 in DNA: TGTGCCAGCAGCGCGGACAGGGGAACGTATGGCTACACCTTC.

This chain links TRBV30 with TRBJ2-1; D is tentatively TRBD1 or TRBD2 (5 bases each). Germline V lookup: CDR1 GTSNPN, CDR2 SVGIG (reference sequence). The length of the CDR3 is 11 residues. V was cut by 3 bases and J by 10 bases, with 10 bases left in between. The CDR3: CAWREGMEQFF. The CDR3 DNA sequence: TGTGCCTGGAGAGAGGGGATGGAGCAGTTCTTC.

The chain links TRBV11-1 to TRBJ2-7; no definite D call. Germline CDR1 reads SGHAT; CDR2 reads FQDESV (reference sequence). Trimming left V 6 bases short and J 0 bases short, with 6 bases between. The CDR3 totals 12 residues. In nucleotides, the CDR3 is TGTGCCAGCAGTCATAGCTCCTACGAGCAGTACTTC. This codes for CASSHSSYEQYF.

The chain joins TRBV6-4 to TRBJ1-2; perhaps TRBD1 as D (6 bases). CDR1 MRHNA and CDR2 SNTAGT come from the germline V gene. Trimming pared 3 bases from V and 0 bases from J, leaving 11 bases between. CDR3 length equals 15 residues. Written as DNA, the CDR3 is TGTGCCAGCAGTGAAACAGGGTGGGCTAACTATGGCTACACCTTC. Residues: CASSETGWANYGYTF.

The chain uses TRBV5-6 and TRBJ1-5; D is possibly TRBD1 (5 bases). The V gene's germline CDR1 is SGHDT and CDR2 YYEEEE. Trimming took 0 bases from V and 2 from J, leaving 15 bases between them. The CDR3 runs 17 residues. CDR3 DNA: TGTGCCAGCAGCTTGGGAATGGCAGGGATGGGCAATCAGCCCCAGCATTTT. It is translated as CASSLGMAGMGNQPQHF.

The chain recombines TRBV9 with TRBJ1-4; possible D gene TRBD1, 5 bases. The germline V and J ends were trimmed by 0 bases and 4 bases, with 10 bases remaining between them. Germline CDR1 SGDLS, CDR2 YYNGEE. This CDR3 spans 15 amino acids. The CDR3 loop is CASSVGAGRNEKLFF. The CDR3 DNA reads as TGTGCCAGCAGCGTAGGGGCAGGGCGTAATGAAAAACTGTTTTTT. Drawing the rest from reference TRBV9 and TRBJ1-4, the complete variable domain is DSGVTQTPKHLITATGQRVTLRCSPRSGDLSVYWYQQSLDQGLQFLIQYYNGEERAKGNILERFSAQQFPDLHSELNLSSLELGDSALYFCASSVGAGRNEKLFFGSGTQLSVL.

This chain links TRBV9 with TRBJ2-1; D is uncertain. CDR3 length: 13 amino acids. Germline assignment: CDR1 SGDLS and CDR2 YYNGEE. Trimming took off 2 bases at V and 8 bases at J, with 11 bases between the two ends. CDR3 in amino acids: CASSVATPDEQFF. CDR3 DNA: TGTGCCAGCAGCGTGGCGACCCCCGATGAGCAGTTCTTC.

The rearrangement joins TRBV7-8 to TRBJ2-3, with 9 bases fitting TRBD1. J lost 9 bases, V lost 3 bases, and 7 bases had no gene match. CDR3 size: 14 residues. Per the germline V gene, CDR1 is SGHVS and CDR2 is FQNEAQ. CDR3 in DNA: TGTGCCAGCAGCTTCGGGACAGGGATGGAGACGCAGTATTTT. Its translation: CASSFGTGMETQYF.

The chain couples TRBV7-6 to TRBJ2-7; a possible D gene is TRBD2 (5 bases). V lost 3 bases and J lost 2, with 8 bases in between. The germline CDR1 and CDR2 sequences are SGHVS and FNYEAQ. The CDR3 is made up of 13 amino acids. The CDR3 region is CASSFELAYEQYF. The CDR3, as DNA: TGTGCCAGCAGCTTCGAACTAGCCTACGAGCAGTACTTC.

This clone showed up just once. The DNA of the CDR3 is TGTGCCAGCAGTTCATACACAGATACGCAGTATTTT. Translation: CASSSYTDTQYF. The genes are TRBV27 and TRBJ2-3, with D hard to call. The CDR3 has 12 residues. The germline gives CDR1 MNHEY, CDR2 SMNVEV (reference sequence). Trimming stripped 4 bases from V and 2 bases from J, with 4 bases between.

The rearrangement uses TRBV4-1 and TRBJ2-5, with no clear D. The CDR3 length is 13 residues. Trimming pared 5 bases from V and 0 bases from J, leaving 7 bases between. Germline V lookup: CDR1 MGHRA, CDR2 YSYEKL. The CDR3 DNA is TGCGCCAGCAGCTATGACTACCAAGAGACCCAGTACTTC. Translating it yields CASSYDYQETQYF.